This is a list of T cell receptor beta chains from one sample in a study of OX40 agonist ivuxolimab in advanced cancers. Profiled with immunoSEQ multiplex PCR; TCRdb holds only in-frame clones, not every one. The sample holds tens of thousands of clones; roughly 82% are singletons and the top ten take around 20%. This specimen was CD4+ or CD8+ T cells sorted from blood, taken in a trial of the OX40 agonist ivuxolimab. Receptor source: an adult with an advanced solid tumor such as melanoma, head and neck, liver or kidney cancer. The CDR3 runs from the conserved cysteine through the conserved F or W. A D gene is named only where the DNA matches it firmly. The size field is filled for only some rows; it gives once, few, many or a size class.

D gene,J gene,clone size,V gene,CDR3 DNA,CDR3 protein
-,TRBJ2-1,once,TRBV2,TGTGCCAGCAGCCTCGGGACACGGCCTGAGCAGTTCTTC,CASSLGTRPEQFF
-,TRBJ1-2,-,TRBV7-2,TGTGCCAGCAGCCAAGAGGCGGCCTATGGCTACACCTTC,CASSQEAAYGYTF
TRBD2,TRBJ2-2,-,TRBV5-1,TGCGCCAGCAGCCTATCAGGACTAGCGGGAGGGCCGGGGACCGGGGAGCTGTTTTTT,CASSLSGLAGGPGTGELFF
-,TRBJ2-7,few,TRBV25-1,TGTGCCAGCGGCTCAGACTACGAGCAGTACTTC,CASGSDYEQYF
-,TRBJ1-2,-,TRBV28,TGTGCCAGCAGCTCCGGGGACGGTAACTATGGCTACACCTTC,CASSSGDGNYGYTF
-,TRBJ2-7,few,TRBV4-3,TGCGCCAGCAGCCAAGCTATTGGTAGCTCCTACGAGCAGTACTTC,CASSQAIGSSYEQYF
-,TRBJ2-2,-,TRBV19,TGTGCCAGTAGCCCAGGAATAAACACCGGGGAGCTGTTTTTT,CASSPGINTGELFF
TRBD2,TRBJ2-3,-,TRBV30,TGTGCCTGGGGCCCCGGGACTAGTTCTTTTGATACGCAGTATTTT,CAWGPGTSSFDTQYF
-,TRBJ2-5,once,TRBV19,TGTGCCAGTAGTGGCAGGTTTTCGGGGTTTGAGACCCAGTACTTC,CASSGRFSGFETQYF
TRBD1,TRBJ1-2,few,TRBV6-5,TGTGCCAGCAGTTTAACAGGGGGCGGTTGGGTGGGCTACACCTTC,CASSLTGGGWVGYTF
-,TRBJ1-5,-,TRBV10-3,TGTGCCTCGGACGCGGACAGCAGCAATCAGCCCCAGCATTTT,CASDADSSNQPQHF
TRBD2,TRBJ2-5,-,TRBV29-1,TGCAGCTCGGGGGGGTACCAAGAGACCCAGTACTTC,CSSGGYQETQYF
-,TRBJ2-7,-,TRBV7-8,TGTGCCAGCAGCTTAGTTCCCTCCTACGAGCAGTACTTC,CASSLVPSYEQYF
-,TRBJ1-5,-,TRBV11-2,TGTGCCAGCAGCTTAAGGGCTGGGGCCTCTATACCCCAGCATTTT,CASSLRAGASIPQHF
-,TRBJ2-7,few,TRBV10-2,TGCGCCAGCAGTGAGTTCGGCCCCGACGAGCAGTACTTC,CASSEFGPDEQYF
TRBD2,TRBJ2-3,-,TRBV10-1,TGCGCCAGCAGTGAGTCTGTGGTAGCGGGCACTAGCACAGATACGCAGTATTTT,CASSESVVAGTSTDTQYF
-,TRBJ2-1,-,TRBV7-9,TGTGCCAGCAGCACTACCGGGACCACCGGTCACGGGTTCTTC,CASSTTGTTGHGFF
-,TRBJ1-2,-,TRBV30,TGTGCCTGCCGAAAGAACTATGGCTACACCTTC,CACRKNYGYTF
-,TRBJ1-2,-,TRBV19,TGTGCCAGTAGTATTGGAGCGGGGGGCTACACCTTC,CASSIGAGGYTF
-,TRBJ1-1,-,TRBV28,TGTGCCAGCAAGATACTGAACACTGAAGCTTTCTTT,CASKILNTEAFF
-,TRBJ2-3,-,TRBV10-2,TGCGCCAGCAGGGGGGGCAGTGTAGATACGCAGTATTTT,CASRGGSVDTQYF
-,TRBJ2-7,-,TRBV6-5,TGTGCCAGCAGGGATCACACCTGGGAGCAGTACTTC,CASRDHTWEQYF
TRBD1,TRBJ1-2,once,TRBV7-8,TGTGCCAGCAGCTTAGGTCGGACAGGAGAAGGCTACACCTTC,CASSLGRTGEGYTF
-,TRBJ1-2,-,TRBV28,TGTGCCAGCACCCTAAAGGGGCGCGGGTATGGCTACACCTTC,CASTLKGRGYGYTF
-,TRBJ2-1,-,TRBV10-3,TGTGCCATCAGCAGAGACAGCAATGAGCAGTTCTTC,CAISRDSNEQFF
TRBD1,TRBJ1-2,-,TRBV27,TGTGCCAGCAGCTATACAGGGGGTAATGGCTACACCTTC,CASSYTGGNGYTF
-,TRBJ1-2,-,TRBV2,TGTGCCAGCACAGAGGGCCTCAACTATGGCTACACCTTC,CASTEGLNYGYTF
-,TRBJ1-2,-,TRBV2,TGTGCCAGCAGTGAAAGCAGGGCGGGAAGTGGCTACACCTTC,CASSESRAGSGYTF
-,TRBJ2-3,-,TRBV28,TGTGCCAGCACCCAAGCAGACTTACGAGATACGCAGTATTTT,CASTQADLRDTQYF
TRBD2,TRBJ2-5,-,TRBV29-1,TGCAGCGCCTCCGGGGGGGGAGGCGAGACCCAGTACTTC,CSASGGGGETQYF
TRBD1,TRBJ2-7,once,TRBV4-1,TGCGCCAGCCCCAGTGGGTCTTCCGGGACAGGGGGATCCTACGAGCAGTACTTC,CASPSGSSGTGGSYEQYF
-,TRBJ2-1,-,TRBV6-5,TGTGCCAGCTCTACCGGGAGCTCCTACAATGAGCAGTTCTTC,CASSTGSSYNEQFF
-,TRBJ1-2,-,TRBV7-2,TGTGCCAGCAGCTCGCCCGGGATCTGGGGGGGTGGCTACACCTTC,CASSSPGIWGGGYTF
-,TRBJ1-2,-,TRBV6-5,TGTGCCAGCAGTCCCGGGCCTGGGGGCTACACCTTC,CASSPGPGGYTF
TRBD1,TRBJ2-1,-,TRBV7-2,TGTGCCAGCAGCTTGTCCGGGACAGCTGTCTACAATGAGCAGTTCTTC,CASSLSGTAVYNEQFF
-,TRBJ2-7,-,TRBV7-3,TGTGCCAGCAGCTTAGGGAGGAGGACCTACGAGCAGTACTTC,CASSLGRRTYEQYF
TRBD2,TRBJ2-5,-,TRBV27,TGTGCCAGCAGTTTATTGGCGCGGGAGGCCCGTGGGGCCCAGTACTTC,CASSLLAREARGAQYF
TRBD2,TRBJ2-1,-,TRBV4-2,TGTGCCAGCAGCCAACGACTAGCGACAAGGAATGAGCAGTTCTTC,CASSQRLATRNEQFF
-,TRBJ2-2,-,TRBV28,TGTGCCAGCAACACCGGGACTGCGAACACCGGGGAGCTGTTTTTT,CASNTGTANTGELFF